This T cell receptor beta chain was profiled in a study of blood T cell repertoires in COVID-19. This CDR3 is 14 amino acids long. Per the germline V gene, CDR1 is MNHEY and CDR2 is SMNVEV (reference sequence). V lost 2 bases, J lost 5 bases, and 9 bases lay in between. This table comes from immunoSEQ multiplex PCR, and its TCRdb copy is limited to in-frame clones, with some not included. The sample gives about 200,000 clones, 84% of which show up once; around 19% is in the top ten. The sequencing input was peripheral blood. The origin of this receptor is a human donor in a cohort sampled during active COVID-19. V and J are TRBV27 and TRBJ1-4; D remains unclear. The CDR3 region is CASSLPGSNEKLFF. The DNA of the CDR3 is TGTGCCAGCAGTTTACCAGGAAGCAATGAAAAACTGTTTTTT.